Sequencing of this T cell receptor beta chain was carried out in a study of beta chain features in type 1 diabetes listed by TCRdb under 2018. Notes on the research overall: Patients and healthy donors did not differ in mean age, gender distribution, total cell number or subset yield. Across all samples, some 110,000,000 sorted cells were examined, and cell number per subset correlated strongly with RNA yield. The study compared the TCRB repertoires of sorted circulating CD4+ T cell subsets in recently diagnosed type 1 diabetes patients with those in matched healthy donors. Regulatory and stem cell-like memory subsets were obtained from only 8 patients and roughly eight healthy donors, while naive and central memory subsets were obtained from all 30 or so donors. Findings and caveats that apply to the study as a whole: The naive, central memory and regulatory TCRB repertoires appeared to resemble one another more closely among patients than among healthy donors. In all four CD4+ subsets, TCRB CDR3 length was moderately but significantly shorter in type 1 diabetes patients. Patients with type 1 diabetes made fewer insertions and deleted more nucleotides at VDJ recombination sites, implying thymic rearrangement abnormalities. Only small numbers of individuals were included in the HLA sub-analyses, which left unresolved whether HLA type had any influence on TCRB rearrangement. PCR may preferentially amplify shorter templates, but because patient and control samples were amplified and corrected together, any resulting skew would affect both groups equally. Because cDNA was sequenced instead of genomic DNA, activated cells with high expression could be over-represented, although the groups did not differ in activation or CD3 levels.

As for this clone: It has no known antigen specificity. Base qualities are not recorded, but no much larger clone differs from it by a single base.

Each donor gave one peripheral blood draw, averaging approximately 0.12 L, which was collected into heparinised tubes. Naive, central memory, regulatory and stem cell-like memory CD4+ T cells were sorted on a BD FACSAria II using a panel including CD45RO, CCR7, CD25, CD127, CD95 and CD27. All sorted populations exceeded 95% purity. PBMCs were isolated right away by Lymphoprep density gradient centrifugation and were stained directly, without culture. To minimize batch effects, samples were stained and sorted in pairs, one healthy donor with one patient per experiment. After removal of 1 base from V and 5 bases from J, the junction retains 6 bases not matched to a gene. From the germline V gene, CDR1 is SGHTA and CDR2 is FQGNSA. There are 16 amino acids in the CDR3, from cysteine to phenylalanine inclusive. The only DNA kept is the CDR3, 48 bases in frame from the first base. All of the isolated RNA was reverse transcribed with the High Capacity cDNA Reverse Transcription Kit, so expressed TCRB transcripts were sequenced. Deep immunoSEQ sequencing was performed on naive, central memory and regulatory T cell samples, with an average of around 3.4 million total reads per sample. Sorted cells were lysed in RLT buffer, and RNA was extracted using DNase-treated RNeasy Micro or Mini kits according to cell number. Each cell subset was processed separately to prevent cross-contamination, with patient and healthy donor samples processed together. The immunoSEQ multiplex PCR was used to amplify TCRB sequences from cDNA, yielding 87-bp fragments that span the CDR3 region. Sequencing of the amplicons was performed on the Illumina HiSeq platform. Per the original workflow: PCR bias was computationally corrected using synthetic template baselines, reads within Hamming distance 2 were collapsed, and singletons that could not be merged were discarded. Reads were aligned against IMGT to assign V, D and J genes, CDR3 length and insertions or deletions at six rearrangement sites. Within each subset, clonotype counts were normalized to sorted cell number, and only after that were true diversity and Gini coefficients computed with the tcR R package. Repertoire sharing was quantified using the overlap coefficient calculated on TCRB nucleotide sequences. Imported from immuneACCESS, the table was reduced by TCRdb to in-frame sequences with V and J called. These copies leave out some clones; in studies compared against another copy, an unresolved V gene accounts for under half, and the cause of the remainder is not known. V, J and clone size are taken as reported in that table, and D and trimming were inferred from the DNA itself. The sample includes almost 350,000 clones, with approximately 9.7% observed a single time. Approximately 1% of the sample goes to the ten largest clones.

The receptor chain draws on TRBV7-2 and TRBJ2-1, with 9 middle bases fitting TRBD2. Sequencing was done on a sample of central memory CD4+ T cells from blood. This TCR was sampled from a man younger than 40 with type 1 diabetes. In nucleotides, the sequence is TGTGCCAGCAGCTTAGTGATTCCTAGCGGGAACAATGAGCAGTTCTTC. Translated, it reads CASSLVIPSGNNEQFF.